The 24 T cell receptor beta chains below come from one sample, sequenced in a study of blood T cell repertoires in COVID-19. Clones were read by immunoSEQ multiplex PCR, and TCRdb kept only the in-frame ones, dropping some. The sample has roughly 220,000 clones; 86% are singletons. Sequencing used PBMCs or T cells enriched from blood (not recorded which). These receptors all stem from a middle-aged woman with acute COVID-19.

V usage is TRBV2 and J usage is TRBJ1-1, with D maybe TRBD1 (6 bases). CDR1 SNHLY and CDR2 FYNNEI come from the germline V gene. The ends were cut back, 10 bases at V and 1 base at J, with 13 bases in the middle. CDR3 length: 13 amino acids. The CDR3 nucleotides read TGTGCCATAACCAAAGGGGGGAACACTGAAGCTTTCTTT. It specifies CAITKGGNTEAFF. The full variable domain, its missing parts supplied by reference TRBV2 and TRBJ1-1, is EPEVTQTPSHQVTQMGQEVILRCVPISNHLYFYWYRQILGQKVEFLVSFYNNEISEKSEIFDDQFSVERPDGSNFTLKIRSTKLEDSAMYFCAITKGGNTEAFFGQGTRLTVV.

This chain joins TRBV7-2 and TRBJ1-6, with D perhaps matching TRBD1 (6 bases). V lost 5 bases, J lost 9 bases, and 14 bases lay in between. CDR3 length: 14 residues. Per the germline V gene, CDR1 is SGHTA and CDR2 is FQGNSA. The CDR3 region is CASSARTGSSPLHF. The DNA of the CDR3 is TGTGCCAGCAGCGCTCGAACAGGGAGTTCACCCCTCCACTTT.

The chain recombines TRBV7-8 with TRBJ1-2; TRBD1 is a possible D gene (5 bases). Trimming cost V 2 bases and J 8 bases, with 24 bases left between them. The germline V gene encodes CDR1 SGHVS and CDR2 FQNEAQ. CDR3 length equals 17 residues. The CDR3 region is CASSLSRDHRGGVGYTF. The DNA of the CDR3 is TGTGCCAGCAGCTTATCCCGGGACCACCGGGGGGGGGTCGGCTACACCTTC.

This chain links TRBV15 with TRBJ2-3; 7 bases fit TRBD1. In germline, CDR1 is LNHNV, CDR2 YYDKDF (reference sequence). With 0 bases clipped from V and 4 bases from J, the junction kept 7 bases outside the gene matches. This CDR3 spans 16 amino acids. The CDR3 DNA sequence: TGTGCCACCAGCAGAGATAAGACAGGGATTCCAGATACGCAGTATTTT. Its protein product is CATSRDKTGIPDTQYF.

The chain employs TRBV5-6 and TRBJ1-1; 8 nucleotides line up with TRBD1. The J segment lost 1 base and the V segment lost 4 bases, leaving 6 bases of the junction unmatched. CDR3 length: 15 amino acids. The germline CDR1 and CDR2 sequences are SGHDT and YYEEEE. CDR3 residues: CASSQVGQGNTEAFF. The CDR3 DNA is TGTGCCAGCAGCCAGGTTGGACAGGGGAACACTGAAGCTTTCTTT.

The gene calls are TRBV11-2 and TRBJ1-6, with D possibly being TRBD1 (6 bases). Germline CDR1 reads SGHAT; CDR2 reads FQNNGV. V lost 1 base to trimming and J lost 8 bases, with 12 bases between them. The CDR3 has 15 amino acids. This CDR3 is CASSLVRGLDSPLHF. CDR3 DNA: TGTGCCAGCAGCTTAGTGCGGGGGCTAGATTCACCCCTCCACTTT.

This chain uses TRBV7-2 with TRBJ1-2, with TRBD1 as a possible D gene (5 bases). CDR3 length: 14 residues. Germline assignment: CDR1 SGHTA and CDR2 FQGNSA. V dropped 4 bases and J dropped 3 bases, with 12 bases sitting between them. The CDR3 region is CASSSRGGDYGYTF. The CDR3 DNA sequence: TGTGCCAGCAGCTCCCGCGGAGGGGACTATGGCTACACCTTC.

The CDR3 is CASTTGTGEGINTEAFF. CDR3 coding DNA: TGTGCCAGCACCACCGGGACAGGGGAAGGAATAAACACTGAAGCTTTCTTT. V and J are TRBV25-1 and TRBJ1-1; the match to TRBD1 covers 10 bases. The junction had 13 bases not matched to a gene; V was cut back by 7 bases and J by 2 bases. Germline V gene sequence: CDR1 MGHDK, CDR2 SYGVNS. The CDR3 totals 17 residues.

This clone has more than one count but fewer than ten. The chain couples TRBV13 to TRBJ1-1, with D possibly being TRBD1 (5 bases). V was pared by 5 bases and J by 1 base, with 11 bases between. The CDR3 runs 14 residues. Germline V gives CDR1 PRHDT, CDR2 FYEKMQ (reference sequence). The CDR3 nucleotides are TGTGCCAGCAGCGAGCGACAGAGGAACACTGAAGCTTTCTTT. This sequence encodes CASSERQRNTEAFF.

The CDR3 DNA is TGTGCCAGCACCCCGGCGGGGGGGCTTGGGGAGCAGTTCTTC. Protein: CASTPAGGLGEQFF. The chain recombines TRBV2 with TRBJ2-1; 9 nucleotides agree with TRBD2. Germline loops: CDR1 SNHLY, CDR2 FYNNEI. Trimming at V came to 7 bases and at J to 10 bases, leaving 11 bases not matched to a gene. This CDR3 spans 14 amino acids.

For the CDR3, the DNA is TGCGCCAGCGCCCTGACAGGGATTGGCGGGGAGCTGTTTTTT. Amino acid sequence: CASALTGIGGELFF. V gene TRBV4-1 combines with J gene TRBJ2-2; 7 nucleotides match TRBD1. CDR3 length equals 14 residues. From germline, CDR1 is MGHRA and CDR2 YSYEKL. The trim removed 8 bases at V and 7 bases at J, leaving 10 bases unmatched.

J is TRBJ1-2 and V is TRBV7-2; TRBD1 matches at 8 bases. The germline gives CDR1 SGHTA, CDR2 FQGNSA. Trimming cost V 2 bases and J 1 base; bases outside gene matches: 9. This CDR3 region has 17 residues. The CDR3 DNA reads as TGTGCCAGCAGCTTAAGGCAGGGGGCAATGAGTAACTATGGCTACACCTTC. This sequence encodes CASSLRQGAMSNYGYTF.

The chain links TRBV7-9 to TRBJ2-1; TRBD2 might be the D (5 bases). The CDR3 has 12 residues. Trimming left V 3 bases short and J 9 bases short, with 9 bases between. Germline V gene data show CDR1 as SEHNR and CDR2 as FQNEAQ (reference sequence). Here the CDR3 reads CASSFGEGEQFF. CDR3 nucleotides: TGTGCCAGCAGCTTCGGGGAAGGTGAGCAGTTCTTC.

In its sample, this clone was seen a few times. The genes are TRBV11-2 and TRBJ1-6, with 7 bases lining up with TRBD1. The CDR3 runs to 18 residues. J was trimmed by 1 base and V by 4 bases; bases with no gene match: 10. Germline values: CDR1 SGHAT, CDR2 FQNNGV. This chain's CDR3 is CASSSPAAGGSYNSPLHF. CDR3 nucleotides: TGTGCCAGCAGCTCCCCGGCGGCAGGGGGGTCCTATAATTCACCCCTCCACTTT.

V usage is TRBV3-1 (or the pseudogene TRBV3-2) and J usage is TRBJ2-3; D unresolved. Looked up from germline, CDR1 is LGHDT and CDR2 is YNNKEL (reference sequence). This CDR3 spans 15 amino acids. Trimming took off 4 bases at V and 1 base at J, with 12 bases between the two ends. The DNA for the CDR3 is TGTGCCAGCAGCCCGCGTTCCTCCGGCACAGATACGCAGTATTTT. Translating it yields CASSPRSSGTDTQYF.

This chain uses TRBV30 with TRBJ1-5; D might be TRBD1 (6 bases). Trimming pared 5 bases from V and 6 bases from J, leaving 14 bases between. Per germline, CDR1 GTSNPN and CDR2 SVGIG (reference sequence). The CDR3 sequence is 13 residues long. CDR3 bases: TGTGCCTGGGAGAGCGGGGGCGGTCAGCCCCAGCATTTT. Translation gives CAWESGGGQPQHF.

The rearrangement joins TRBV5-4 to TRBJ1-2, with D uncertain. The CDR3 sequence is 14 residues long. Trimming took off 3 bases at V and 8 bases at J, with 17 bases between the two ends. Germline V CDR1 and CDR2: SGHNT, YYREEE (reference sequence). In nucleotides, the CDR3 is TGTGCCAGCAGCTCTGTTGGTGAGGTTGGGGGCTACACCTTC. Encoded protein: CASSSVGEVGGYTF.

This clone was counted at least ten times. The gene calls are TRBV10-1 and TRBJ1-5; D not certain. Germline V gene lookup returns CDR1 WNHNN and CDR2 SYGVQD (reference sequence). Between the trimmed V and J ends, which lost 8 bases and 8 bases, there was a span of 19 bases. The CDR3 consists of 14 residues. CDR3 DNA: TGCGCCAGCGTCAGTGAGGGTCCGGTTGAGCCCCAGCATTTT. Its protein is CASVSEGPVEPQHF.

The chain couples TRBV11-3 to TRBJ2-3; 9 bases align to TRBD2. Germline V CDR1 and CDR2: SGHNT, YENEEA. V lost 4 bases and J lost 2; bases outside the gene matches: 13. The CDR3 runs 18 residues. The DNA for the CDR3 is TGTGCCAGCAGCTCTACCCGAGGCGGGGGGGACTACACAGATACGCAGTATTTT. Its protein product is CASSSTRGGGDYTDTQYF.

This rearrangement joins TRBV5-1 to TRBJ2-1; 8 bases match TRBD1. The CDR3 covers 15 residues. Germline-derived CDR1 and CDR2 are SGHRS and YFSETQ. V dropped 5 bases and J dropped 4; count of bases not matched to a gene: 8. The CDR3 DNA is TGCGCCAGCAGTAACGGACAGGGTTCATACAATGAGCAGTTCTTC. Its translation is CASSNGQGSYNEQFF.

This chain links TRBV9 with TRBJ1-2; maybe TRBD1 (6 bases). The CDR3 is 15 residues long. Deletions cut 4 bases from V and 2 bases from J, with 15 bases between. Germline V gene data show CDR1 as SGDLS and CDR2 as YYNGEE. The CDR3 sequence is CASSSWTAKNYGYTF. Here the CDR3 DNA reads TGTGCCAGCAGCTCCTGGACAGCGAAGAACTATGGCTACACCTTC.

The V and J genes are TRBV5-8 and TRBJ2-7; D gene ambiguous. The CDR3 is 13 residues long. The V gene lost 2 bases and the J gene lost 3 bases, with 9 bases spanning the gap. Germline V gene data show CDR1 as SGHTS and CDR2 as YDEGEE. CDR3 in amino acids: CASSFRSYYEQYV. The CDR3 nucleotides are TGTGCCAGCAGCTTCAGGTCCTACTACGAGCAGTACGTC.

The chain employs TRBV6-5 and TRBJ1-2; the match to TRBD1 covers 7 bases. The trim removed 2 bases at V and 2 bases at J, leaving 8 bases unmatched. This CDR3 spans 16 amino acids. Germline assignment: CDR1 MNHEY and CDR2 SVGAGI. The CDR3 DNA reads as TGTGCCAGCAGTTACCCTAGGACAGGAGCCAACTATGGCTACACCTTC. Encoded protein: CASSYPRTGANYGYTF.

The J gene is TRBJ1-6, the V gene TRBV15; TRBD1 agrees at 7 bases. This CDR3 spans 17 amino acids. Germline V gene lookup returns CDR1 LNHNV and CDR2 YYDKDF (reference sequence). The trim removed 0 bases at V and 6 bases at J, leaving 8 bases unmatched. CDR3 sequence: CATSRDLIGTANSPLHF. The DNA of the CDR3 is TGTGCCACCAGCAGAGACCTGATTGGGACAGCTAATTCACCCCTCCACTTT. Full variable domain (outside the CDR3, taken from reference TRBV15 and TRBJ1-6): DAMVIQNPRYQVTQFGKPVTLSCSQTLNHNVMYWYQQKSSQAPKLLFHYYDKDFNNEADTPDNFQSRRPNTSFCFLDIRSPGLGDTAMYLCATSRDLIGTANSPLHFGNGTRLTVT.